This T cell receptor beta chain was retrieved from a study of patients and donors after allogeneic stem cell transplantation. There are a few counts of this clonotype. TCRdb ran MiXCR on the RT-PCR reads and lists one entry per CDR3 protein. The sample contains about 150,000 distinct CDR3 sequences, 24% of which appear only once. The CDR3 consists of 13 residues. Germline assignment: CDR1 KGHDR and CDR2 SFDVKD. V gave up 7 bases and J gave up 2 bases, with 7 bases separating them. The sequencing sample was made of blood, either unsorted or a sorted T cell fraction (not recorded which). The chain couples TRBV24-1 to TRBJ2-2; D perhaps matches TRBD1 (6 bases). This receptor was taken from a human donor who was either an allogeneic HSCT recipient or a stem cell or donor lymphocyte infusion donor (not recorded which). It is not recorded whose cells these are; they may come from a transplant donor. The CDR3, as DNA: TGTGCCACCAGACAGGGAAACACCGGGGAGCTGTTTTTT. Protein sequence: CATRQGNTGELFF.